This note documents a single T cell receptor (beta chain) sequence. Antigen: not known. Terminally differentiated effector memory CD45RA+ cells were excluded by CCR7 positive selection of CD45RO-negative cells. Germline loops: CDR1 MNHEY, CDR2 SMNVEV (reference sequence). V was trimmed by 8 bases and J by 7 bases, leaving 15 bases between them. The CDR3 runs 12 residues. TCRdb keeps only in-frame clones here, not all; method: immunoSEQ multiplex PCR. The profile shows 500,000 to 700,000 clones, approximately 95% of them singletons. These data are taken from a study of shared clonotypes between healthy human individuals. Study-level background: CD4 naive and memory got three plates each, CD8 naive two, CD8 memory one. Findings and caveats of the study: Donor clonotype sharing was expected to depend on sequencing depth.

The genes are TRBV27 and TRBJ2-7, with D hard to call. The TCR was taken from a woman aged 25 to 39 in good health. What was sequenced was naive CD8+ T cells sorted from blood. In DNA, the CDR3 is TGTGCCAGCGGACGGCACCCTAGAGAGCAGTACTTC. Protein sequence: CASGRHPREQYF.